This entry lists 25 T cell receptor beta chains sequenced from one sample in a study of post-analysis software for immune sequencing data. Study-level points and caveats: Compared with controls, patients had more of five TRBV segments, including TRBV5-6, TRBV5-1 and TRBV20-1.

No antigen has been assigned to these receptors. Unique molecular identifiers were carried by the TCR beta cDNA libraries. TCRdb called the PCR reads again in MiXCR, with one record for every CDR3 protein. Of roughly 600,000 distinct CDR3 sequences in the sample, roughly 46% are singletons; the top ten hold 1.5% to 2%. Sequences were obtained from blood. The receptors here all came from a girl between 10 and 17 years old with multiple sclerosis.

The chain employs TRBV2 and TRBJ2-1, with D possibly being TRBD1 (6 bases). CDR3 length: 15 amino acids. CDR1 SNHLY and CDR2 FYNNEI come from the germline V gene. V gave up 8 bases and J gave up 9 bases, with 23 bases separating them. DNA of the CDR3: TGTGCCAGCGGGCCCGGGACATCCCCTTTCGGTGAGCAGTTCTTC. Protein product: CASGPGTSPFGEQFF.

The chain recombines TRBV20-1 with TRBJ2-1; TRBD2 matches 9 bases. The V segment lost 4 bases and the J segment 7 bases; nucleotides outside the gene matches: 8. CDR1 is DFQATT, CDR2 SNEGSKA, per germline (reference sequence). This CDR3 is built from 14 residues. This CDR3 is CSANRLAVRNEQFF. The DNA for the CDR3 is TGCAGTGCTAACAGACTAGCGGTAAGGAATGAGCAGTTCTTC.

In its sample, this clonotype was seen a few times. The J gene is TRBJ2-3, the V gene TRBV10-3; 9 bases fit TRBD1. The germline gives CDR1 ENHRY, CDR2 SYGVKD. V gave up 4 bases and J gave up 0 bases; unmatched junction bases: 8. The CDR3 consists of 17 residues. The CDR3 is CAISGSMGTGSTDTQYF. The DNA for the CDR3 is TGTGCCATCAGTGGGTCGATGGGGACAGGGAGCACAGATACGCAGTATTTT.

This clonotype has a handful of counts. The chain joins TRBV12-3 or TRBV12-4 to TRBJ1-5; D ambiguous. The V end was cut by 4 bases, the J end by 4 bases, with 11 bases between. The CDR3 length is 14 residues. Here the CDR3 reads CASSSTQGNQPQHF. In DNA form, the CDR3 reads TGTGCCAGCAGTTCTACCCAAGGGAATCAGCCCCAGCATTTT.

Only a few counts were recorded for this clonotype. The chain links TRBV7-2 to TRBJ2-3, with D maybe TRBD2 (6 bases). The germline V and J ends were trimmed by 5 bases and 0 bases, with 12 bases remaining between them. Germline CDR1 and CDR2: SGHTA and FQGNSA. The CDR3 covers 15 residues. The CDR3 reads CASSKDYLSTDTQYF. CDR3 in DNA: TGTGCCAGCAGCAAGGACTATCTAAGCACAGATACGCAGTATTTT.

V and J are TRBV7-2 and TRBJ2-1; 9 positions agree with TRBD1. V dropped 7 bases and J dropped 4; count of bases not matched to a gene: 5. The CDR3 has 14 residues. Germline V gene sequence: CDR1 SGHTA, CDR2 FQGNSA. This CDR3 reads CASTEDRGYNEQFF. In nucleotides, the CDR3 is TGTGCCAGCACCGAGGACAGGGGATACAATGAGCAGTTCTTC.

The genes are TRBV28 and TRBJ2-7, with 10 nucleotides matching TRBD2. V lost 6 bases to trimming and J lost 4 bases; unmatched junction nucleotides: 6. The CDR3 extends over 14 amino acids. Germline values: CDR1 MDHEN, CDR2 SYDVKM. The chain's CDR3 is CASRSGGASYEQYF. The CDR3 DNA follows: TGTGCCAGCAGGAGCGGGGGGGCCTCGTACGAGCAGTACTTC.

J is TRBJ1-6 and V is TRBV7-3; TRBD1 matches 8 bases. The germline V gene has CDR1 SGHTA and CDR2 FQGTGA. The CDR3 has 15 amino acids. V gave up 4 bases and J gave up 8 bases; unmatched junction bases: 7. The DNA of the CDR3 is TGTGCCAGCAGCTCGTCAGGGGGCTCGGATTCACCCCTCCACTTT. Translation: CASSSSGGSDSPLHF.

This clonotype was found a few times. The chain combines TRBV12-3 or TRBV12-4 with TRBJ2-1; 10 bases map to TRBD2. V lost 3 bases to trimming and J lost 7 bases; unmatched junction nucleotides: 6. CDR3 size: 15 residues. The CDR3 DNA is TGTGCCAGCAGTTTCGAAGCGGGGGGGCGAAATGAGCAGTTCTTC. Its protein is CASSFEAGGRNEQFF.

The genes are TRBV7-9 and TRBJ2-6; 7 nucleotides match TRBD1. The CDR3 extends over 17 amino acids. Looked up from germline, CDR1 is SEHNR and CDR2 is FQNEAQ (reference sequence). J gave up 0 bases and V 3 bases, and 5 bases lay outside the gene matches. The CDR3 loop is CASSFTGVFSGANVLTF. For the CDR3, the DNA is TGTGCCAGCAGCTTCACAGGGGTGTTCTCTGGGGCCAACGTCCTGACTTTC.

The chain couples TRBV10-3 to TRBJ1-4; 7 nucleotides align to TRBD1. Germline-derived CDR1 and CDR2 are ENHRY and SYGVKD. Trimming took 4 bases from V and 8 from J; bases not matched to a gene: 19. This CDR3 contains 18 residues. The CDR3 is CAISARRDSPRGEEKLFF. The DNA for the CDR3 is TGTGCCATCAGTGCGCGTCGGGACAGCCCGAGGGGTGAGGAAAAACTGTTTTTT.

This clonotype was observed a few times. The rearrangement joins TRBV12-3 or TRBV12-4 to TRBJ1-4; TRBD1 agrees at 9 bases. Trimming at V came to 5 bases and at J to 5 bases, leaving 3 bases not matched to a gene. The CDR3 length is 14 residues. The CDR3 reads CASSPGQGNEKLFF. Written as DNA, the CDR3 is TGTGCCAGCAGTCCAGGACAGGGGAATGAAAAACTGTTTTTT.

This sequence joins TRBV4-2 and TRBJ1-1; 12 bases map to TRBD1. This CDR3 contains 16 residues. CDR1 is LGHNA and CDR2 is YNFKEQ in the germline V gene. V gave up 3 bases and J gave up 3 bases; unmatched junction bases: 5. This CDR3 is CASSHGTGGRDTEAFF. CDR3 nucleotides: TGTGCCAGCAGCCACGGGACAGGGGGCAGGGACACTGAAGCTTTCTTT.

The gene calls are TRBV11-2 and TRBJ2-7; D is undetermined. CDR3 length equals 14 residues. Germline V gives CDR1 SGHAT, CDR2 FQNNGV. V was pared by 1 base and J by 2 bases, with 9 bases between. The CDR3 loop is CASSLVYSTYEQYF. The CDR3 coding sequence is TGTGCCAGCAGCTTAGTCTACAGCACCTACGAGCAGTACTTC.

DNA for the CDR3: TGTGCCAGCAGCCAACTAGCGGGATCCCAAGAGACCCAGTACTTC. Amino acid sequence: CASSQLAGSQETQYF. The chain uses TRBV28 and TRBJ2-5; 10 nucleotides line up with TRBD2. Germline CDR1 is MDHEN and CDR2 is SYDVKM. J gave up 1 base and V 6 bases, and 5 bases lay outside the gene matches. CDR3 size: 15 residues.

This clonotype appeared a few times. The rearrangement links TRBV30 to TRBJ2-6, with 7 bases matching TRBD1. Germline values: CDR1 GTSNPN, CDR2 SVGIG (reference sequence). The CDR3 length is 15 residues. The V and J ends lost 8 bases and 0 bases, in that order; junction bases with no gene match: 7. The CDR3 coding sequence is TGTGCCGAGGGGACAGAATCCTCTGGGGCCAACGTCCTGACTTTC. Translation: CAEGTESSGANVLTF. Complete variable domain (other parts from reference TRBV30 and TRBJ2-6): SQTIHQWPATLVQPVGSPLSLECTVEGTSNPNLYWYRQAAGRGLQLLFYSVGIGQISSEVPQNLSASRPQDRQFILSSKKLLLSDSGFYLCAEGTESSGANVLTFGAGSRLTVL.

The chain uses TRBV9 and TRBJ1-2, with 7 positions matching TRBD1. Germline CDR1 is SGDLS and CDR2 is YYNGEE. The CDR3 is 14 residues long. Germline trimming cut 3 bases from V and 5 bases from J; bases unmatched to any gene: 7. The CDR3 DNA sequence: TGTGCCAGCAGCGATGGACAGGCATCGTATGGCTACACCTTC. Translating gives CASSDGQASYGYTF.

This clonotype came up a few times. Here the CDR3 reads CASSLVPNTNYGYTF. The CDR3 bases are TGCGCCAGCAGCTTGGTTCCGAATACTAACTATGGCTACACCTTC. The rearrangement uses TRBV5-1 and TRBJ1-2; D gene uncertain. This CDR3 is built from 15 residues. Trimming shortened V by 0 bases and J by 0 bases, and 9 bases separated the two germline ends. Germline loops: CDR1 SGHRS, CDR2 YFSETQ.

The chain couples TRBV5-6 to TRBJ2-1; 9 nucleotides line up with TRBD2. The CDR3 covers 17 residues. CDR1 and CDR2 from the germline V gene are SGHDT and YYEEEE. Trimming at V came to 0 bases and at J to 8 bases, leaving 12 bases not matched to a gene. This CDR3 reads CASSLGTSGRPSDEQFF. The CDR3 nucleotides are TGTGCCAGCAGCTTGGGTACTAGCGGGCGGCCGTCCGATGAGCAGTTCTTC.

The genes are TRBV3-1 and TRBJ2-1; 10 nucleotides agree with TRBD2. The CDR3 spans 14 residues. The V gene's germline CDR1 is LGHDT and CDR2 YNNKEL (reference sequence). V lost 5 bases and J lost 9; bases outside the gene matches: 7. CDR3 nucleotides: TGTGCCAGCAGCGCGCTAGCGGGAGAAGGTGAGCAGTTCTTC. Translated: CASSALAGEGEQFF.

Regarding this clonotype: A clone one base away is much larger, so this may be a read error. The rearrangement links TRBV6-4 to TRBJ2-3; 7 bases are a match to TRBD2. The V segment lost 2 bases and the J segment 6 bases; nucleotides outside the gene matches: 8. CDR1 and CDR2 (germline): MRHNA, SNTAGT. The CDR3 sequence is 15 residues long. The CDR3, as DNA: TGTGCCAGCAGTGACAGGAGCGGGAAGTCCGATACGCAGTATTTT. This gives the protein CASSDRSGKSDTQYF.

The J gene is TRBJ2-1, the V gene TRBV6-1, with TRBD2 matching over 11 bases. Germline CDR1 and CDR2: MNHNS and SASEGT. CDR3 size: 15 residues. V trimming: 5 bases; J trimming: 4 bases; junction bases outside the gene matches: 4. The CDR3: CASSIAGGRYNEQFF. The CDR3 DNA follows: TGTGCCAGCAGTATAGCGGGGGGGCGATACAATGAGCAGTTCTTC.

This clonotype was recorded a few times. CDR3 DNA sequence: TGCGCCAGCAGCTTGGCCCAGACTCGTACCTACAATGAGCAGTTCTTC. Protein: CASSLAQTRTYNEQFF. This chain connects TRBV5-1 to TRBJ2-1; D remains ambiguous. V lost 0 bases to trimming and J lost 2 bases, with 12 bases between them. CDR3 size: 16 residues. Germline V gives CDR1 SGHRS, CDR2 YFSETQ.

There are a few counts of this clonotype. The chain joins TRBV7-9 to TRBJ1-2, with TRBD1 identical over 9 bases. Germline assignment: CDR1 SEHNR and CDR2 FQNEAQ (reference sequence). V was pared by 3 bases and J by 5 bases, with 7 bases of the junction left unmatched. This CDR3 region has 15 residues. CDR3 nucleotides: TGTGCCAGCAGCTTCCTAGGGACAGGGACTTATGGCTACACCTTC. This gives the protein CASSFLGTGTYGYTF.

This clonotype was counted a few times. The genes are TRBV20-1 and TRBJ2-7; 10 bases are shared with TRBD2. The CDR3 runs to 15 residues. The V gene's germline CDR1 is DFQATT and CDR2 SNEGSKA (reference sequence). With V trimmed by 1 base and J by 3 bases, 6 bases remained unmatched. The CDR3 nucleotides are TGCAGTGCTAGAGGTGCTAGCGGGGGCCTCTACGAGCAGTACTTC. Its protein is CSARGASGGLYEQYF.